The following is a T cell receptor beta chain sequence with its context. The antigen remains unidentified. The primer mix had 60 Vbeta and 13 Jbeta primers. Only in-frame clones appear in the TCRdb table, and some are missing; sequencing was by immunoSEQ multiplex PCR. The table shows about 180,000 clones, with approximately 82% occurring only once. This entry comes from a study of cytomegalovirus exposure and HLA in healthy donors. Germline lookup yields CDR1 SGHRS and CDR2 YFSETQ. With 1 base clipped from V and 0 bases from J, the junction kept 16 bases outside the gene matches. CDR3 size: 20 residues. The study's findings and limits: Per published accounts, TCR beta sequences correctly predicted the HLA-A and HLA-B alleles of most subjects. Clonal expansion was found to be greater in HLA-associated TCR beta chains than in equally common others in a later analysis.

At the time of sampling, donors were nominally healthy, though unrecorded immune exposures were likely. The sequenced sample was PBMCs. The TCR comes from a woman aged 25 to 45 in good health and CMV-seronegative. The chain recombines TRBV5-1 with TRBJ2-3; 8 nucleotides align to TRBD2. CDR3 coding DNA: TGCGCCAGCAGCTTGCCCCTTGGCGCGGGGGGCCCAAAGAGCACAGATACGCAGTATTTT. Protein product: CASSLPLGAGGPKSTDTQYF.